Described below is a single TCR beta chain sequence and its context. Its antigen is currently unknown. Germline lookup yields CDR1 SEHNR and CDR2 FQNEAQ (reference sequence). J lost 8 bases, V lost 4 bases, and 7 bases had no gene match. The CDR3 runs 13 residues. This specimen belongs to a study of blood T cells in healthy people across ages. Study-level results: Estimated diversity across one million T cells was deemed an underestimate.

Healthy individuals of Caucasian origin from Russia, aged about 6 to 95, served as donors. Per sample, a minimum of 7 million PBMCs were isolated. Alongside a J-beta primer mix, a sample-barcoded 5' primer served in a second PCR lasting roughly 6 to 12 cycles. A single record per CDR3 protein comes from TCRdb applying MiXCR to the 5' RACE reads. The sample lists about 770,000 distinct CDR3 sequences, around 45% occurring once. The sample consisted of blood. The TCR sequence derives from a man aged 60 to 75 in good health. The chain has TRBV7-9 and TRBJ1-2; 7 nucleotides match TRBD1. The CDR3 nucleotides are TGTGCCAGCAGCTACCCAGGGGGAAGGGGCTACACCTTC. This translates into CASSYPGGRGYTF.